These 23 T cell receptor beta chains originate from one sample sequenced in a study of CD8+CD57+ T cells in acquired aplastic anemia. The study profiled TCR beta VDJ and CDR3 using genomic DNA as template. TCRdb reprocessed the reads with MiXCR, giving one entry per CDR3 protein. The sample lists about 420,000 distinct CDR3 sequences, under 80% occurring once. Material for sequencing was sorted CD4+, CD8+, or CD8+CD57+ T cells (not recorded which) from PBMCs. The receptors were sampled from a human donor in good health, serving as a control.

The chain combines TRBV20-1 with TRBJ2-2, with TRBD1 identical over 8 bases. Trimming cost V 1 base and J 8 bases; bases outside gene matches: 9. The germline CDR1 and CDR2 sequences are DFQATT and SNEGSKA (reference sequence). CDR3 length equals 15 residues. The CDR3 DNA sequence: TGCAGTGCTAGAGCTAGACAGGGGTGGACAGGGGAGCTGTTTTTT. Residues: CSARARQGWTGELFF.

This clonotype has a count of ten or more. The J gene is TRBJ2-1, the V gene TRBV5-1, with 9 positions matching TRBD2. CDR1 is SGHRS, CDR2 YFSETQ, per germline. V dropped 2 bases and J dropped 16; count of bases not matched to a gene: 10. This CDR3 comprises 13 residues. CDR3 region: CASSLSSGAPPFF. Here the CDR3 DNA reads TGCGCCAGCAGCTTATCTAGCGGGGCCCCCCCCTTCTTC. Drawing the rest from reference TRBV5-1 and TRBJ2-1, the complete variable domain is KAGVTQTPRYLIKTRGQQVTLSCSPISGHRSVSWYQQTPGQGLQFLFEYFSETQRNKGNFPGRFSGRQFSNSRSEMNVSTLELGDSALYLCASSLSSGAPPFFGPGTRLTVL.

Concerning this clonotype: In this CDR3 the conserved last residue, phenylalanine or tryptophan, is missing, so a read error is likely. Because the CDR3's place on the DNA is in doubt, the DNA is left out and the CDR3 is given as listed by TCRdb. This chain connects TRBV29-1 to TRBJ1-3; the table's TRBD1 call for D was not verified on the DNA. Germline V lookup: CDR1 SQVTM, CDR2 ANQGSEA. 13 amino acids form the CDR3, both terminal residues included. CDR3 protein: CSVGEGSGYTIGS.

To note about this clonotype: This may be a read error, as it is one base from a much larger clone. The DNA for the CDR3 is TGTGCCAGCACCCCTGTAGGACAGGGTGTGACCGAGCAGTACTTC. This encodes CASTPVGQGVTEQYF. The J gene is TRBJ2-7, the V gene TRBV7-8, with TRBD1 identical over 8 bases. Germline-derived CDR1 and CDR2 are SGHVS and FQNEAQ. This CDR3 contains 15 residues. Trimming at V came to 7 bases and at J to 6 bases, leaving 14 bases not matched to a gene.

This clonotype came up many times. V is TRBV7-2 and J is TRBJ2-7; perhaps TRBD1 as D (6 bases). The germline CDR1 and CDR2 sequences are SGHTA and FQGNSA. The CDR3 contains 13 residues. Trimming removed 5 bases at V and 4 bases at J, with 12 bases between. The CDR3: CASSPEQGYEQYF. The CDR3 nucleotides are TGTGCCAGCAGCCCGGAACAGGGTTACGAGCAGTACTTC.

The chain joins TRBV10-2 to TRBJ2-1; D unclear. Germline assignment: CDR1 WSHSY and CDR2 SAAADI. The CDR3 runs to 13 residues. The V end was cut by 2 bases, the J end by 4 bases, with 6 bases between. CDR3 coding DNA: TGCGCCAGCAGTGAGAGAGGATACAATGAGCAGTTCTTC. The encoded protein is CASSERGYNEQFF.

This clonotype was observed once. The chain's CDR3 is CSARADREWDNVPRGQYF. Written as DNA, the CDR3 is TGCAGTGCTAGGGCCGACAGGGAATGGGACAACGTACCCAGGGGGCAGTACTTC. The rearrangement links TRBV20-1 to TRBJ2-7; TRBD1 matches 7 bases. V lost 3 bases to trimming and J lost 9 bases; unmatched junction nucleotides: 26. This CDR3 has 18 residues. Germline V gene data show CDR1 as DFQATT and CDR2 as SNEGSKA (reference sequence).

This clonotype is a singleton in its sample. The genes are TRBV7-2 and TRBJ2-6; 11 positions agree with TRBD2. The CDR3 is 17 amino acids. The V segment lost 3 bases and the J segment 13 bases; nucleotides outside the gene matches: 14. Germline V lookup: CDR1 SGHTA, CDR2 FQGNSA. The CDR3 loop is CASSFSGGADTQYVLTF. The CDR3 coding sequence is TGTGCCAGCAGCTTTAGCGGGGGGGCAGATACGCAGTATGTCCTGACTTTC.

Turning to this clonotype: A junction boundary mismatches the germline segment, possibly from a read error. The CDR3 sequence: CATSNLGQGYTF. The CDR3 DNA follows: TGTGCCACCAGCAACCTGGGACAGGGCTACACCTTC. The J gene is TRBJ1-2, the V gene TRBV5-5; 7 bases agree with TRBD1. The CDR3 has 12 amino acids. Germline CDR1 and CDR2: SGHKS and YYEKEE (reference sequence).

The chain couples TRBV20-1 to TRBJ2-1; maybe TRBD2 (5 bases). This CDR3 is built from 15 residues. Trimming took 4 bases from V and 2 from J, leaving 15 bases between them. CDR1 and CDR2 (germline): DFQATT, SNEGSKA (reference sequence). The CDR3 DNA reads TGCAGTGCTATTTCCGGGGTCGGCACCTACAATGAGCAGTTCTTC. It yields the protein CSAISGVGTYNEQFF.

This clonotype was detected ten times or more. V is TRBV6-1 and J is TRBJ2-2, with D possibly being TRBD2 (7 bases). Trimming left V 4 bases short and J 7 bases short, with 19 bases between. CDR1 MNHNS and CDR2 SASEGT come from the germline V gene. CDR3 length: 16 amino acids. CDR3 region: CASSVGGPGVNGELFF. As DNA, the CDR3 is TGTGCCAGCAGTGTGGGGGGGCCAGGGGTGAACGGGGAGCTGTTTTTT.

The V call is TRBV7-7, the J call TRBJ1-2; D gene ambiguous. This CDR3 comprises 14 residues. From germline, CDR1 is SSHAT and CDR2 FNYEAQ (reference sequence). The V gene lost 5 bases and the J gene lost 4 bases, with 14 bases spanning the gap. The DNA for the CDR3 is TGTGCCAGCAGCAAGAGAGAATACAGCTATGGCTACACCTTC. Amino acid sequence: CASSKREYSYGYTF.

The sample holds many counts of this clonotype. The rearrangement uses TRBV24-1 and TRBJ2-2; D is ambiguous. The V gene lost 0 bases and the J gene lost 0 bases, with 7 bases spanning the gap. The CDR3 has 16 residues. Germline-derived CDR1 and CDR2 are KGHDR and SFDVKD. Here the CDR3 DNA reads TGTGCCACCAGTGATTTGGGGCGATCGAACACCGGGGAGCTGTTTTTT. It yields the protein CATSDLGRSNTGELFF.

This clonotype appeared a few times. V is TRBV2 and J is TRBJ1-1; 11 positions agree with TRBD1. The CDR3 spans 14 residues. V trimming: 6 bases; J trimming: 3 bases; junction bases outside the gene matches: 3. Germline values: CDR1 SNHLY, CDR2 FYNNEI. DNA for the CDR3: TGTGCCAGCAGCAGGACAGGGGGCTACACTGAAGCTTTCTTT. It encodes CASSRTGGYTEAFF.

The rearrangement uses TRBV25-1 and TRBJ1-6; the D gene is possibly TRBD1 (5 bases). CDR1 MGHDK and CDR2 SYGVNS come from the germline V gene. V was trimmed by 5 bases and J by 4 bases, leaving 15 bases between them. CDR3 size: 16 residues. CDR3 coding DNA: TGTGCCAGCAGTTGGGTAGGGGCGGATTATAATTCACCCCTCCACTTT. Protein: CASSWVGADYNSPLHF.

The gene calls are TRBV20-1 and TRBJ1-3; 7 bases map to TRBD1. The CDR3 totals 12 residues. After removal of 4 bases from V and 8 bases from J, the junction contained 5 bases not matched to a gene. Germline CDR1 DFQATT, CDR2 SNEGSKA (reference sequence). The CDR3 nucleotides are TGCAGTGCTATACAGGGGAGCGACACCATATATTTT. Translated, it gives CSAIQGSDTIYF.

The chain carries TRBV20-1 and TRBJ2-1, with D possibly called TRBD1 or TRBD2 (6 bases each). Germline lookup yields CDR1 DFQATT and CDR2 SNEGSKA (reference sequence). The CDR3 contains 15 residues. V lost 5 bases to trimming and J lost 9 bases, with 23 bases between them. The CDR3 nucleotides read TGCAGTGCTGGGGGGTTGGTGGGGGGCCGTTCTGAGCAGTTCTTC. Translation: CSAGGLVGGRSEQFF.

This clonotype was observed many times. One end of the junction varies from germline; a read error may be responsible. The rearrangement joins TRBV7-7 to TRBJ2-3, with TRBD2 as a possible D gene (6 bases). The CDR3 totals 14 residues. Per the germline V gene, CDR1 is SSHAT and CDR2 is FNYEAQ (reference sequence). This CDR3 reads CASSLSGEADTRYF. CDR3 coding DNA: TGTGCTAGCAGCTTATCGGGGGAGGCAGATACGCGGTATTTT. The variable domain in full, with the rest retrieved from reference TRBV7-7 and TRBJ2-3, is GAGVSQSPRYKVTKRGQDVTLRCDPISSHATLYWYQQALGQGPEFLTYFNYEAQPDKSGLPSDRFSAERPEGSISTLTIQRTEQRDSAMYRCASSLSGEADTRYFGPGTRLTVL.

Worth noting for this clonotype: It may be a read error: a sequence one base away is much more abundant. This CDR3 is CGATPKQGLTDTQYF. The CDR3 DNA sequence: TGCGGTGCTACCCCCAAACAGGGACTCACAGATACGCAGTATTTT. This sequence joins TRBV20-1 and TRBJ2-3; D may match TRBD1 or TRBD2 (6 bases each). The germline gives CDR1 DFQATT, CDR2 SNEGSKA (reference sequence). CDR3 length: 15 residues.

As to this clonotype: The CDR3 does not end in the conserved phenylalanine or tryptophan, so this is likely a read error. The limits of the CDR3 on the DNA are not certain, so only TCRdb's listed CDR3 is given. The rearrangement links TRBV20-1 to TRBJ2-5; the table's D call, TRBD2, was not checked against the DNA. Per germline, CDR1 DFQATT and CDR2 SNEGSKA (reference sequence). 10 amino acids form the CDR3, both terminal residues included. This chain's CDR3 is CSASGLARYV.

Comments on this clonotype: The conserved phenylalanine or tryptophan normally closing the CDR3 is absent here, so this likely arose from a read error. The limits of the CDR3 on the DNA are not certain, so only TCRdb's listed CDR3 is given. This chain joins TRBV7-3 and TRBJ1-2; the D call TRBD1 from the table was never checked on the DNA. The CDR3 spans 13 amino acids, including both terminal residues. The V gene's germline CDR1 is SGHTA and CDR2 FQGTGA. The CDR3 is CASSFRGGDGYDL.

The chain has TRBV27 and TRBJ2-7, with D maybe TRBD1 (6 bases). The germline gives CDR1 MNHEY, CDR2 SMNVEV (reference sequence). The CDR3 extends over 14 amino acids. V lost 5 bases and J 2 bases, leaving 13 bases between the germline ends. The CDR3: CASSPTGWAYEQYF. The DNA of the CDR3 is TGTGCCAGCAGTCCGACAGGATGGGCCTACGAGCAGTACTTC.

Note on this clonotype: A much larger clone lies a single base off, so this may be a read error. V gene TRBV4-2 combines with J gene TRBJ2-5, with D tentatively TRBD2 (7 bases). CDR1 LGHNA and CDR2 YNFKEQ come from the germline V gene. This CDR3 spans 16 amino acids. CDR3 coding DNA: TGTGCCGGCAGCTTAGTCGGGGGGCTAGAAGGGAAGACCCAGTACTTC. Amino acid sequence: CAGSLVGGLEGKTQYF.